This T cell receptor (beta chain) originates from a study of T cells after yellow fever vaccination. As for the study in general: Researchers used SMART-Seq v4 Ultra Low Input to prepare fractions that had low cell numbers. Study-wide findings and caveats: Clones from primary vaccination mostly reappeared after the booster (around 96% CD4, under 90% CD8).

Concerning this clonotype itself: Its antigen is undetermined.

A universal primer site and UMIs were added as TCR cDNA was made by 5'RACE template switching. TCRdb re-called the 5' RACE reads with MiXCR, one entry per CDR3 protein. The table lists 400,000 or so distinct CDR3 sequences, approximately 10% of them singletons, with more than 15% in the top ten. V dropped 5 bases and J dropped 8 bases, with 13 bases sitting between them. CDR1 is SGHTA, CDR2 FQGNSA, per germline. The CDR3 is 13 amino acids. The sequence came from a man aged 18 to 35 who received the YFV17D yellow fever vaccine. Sequencing used PBMCs, obtained on the day of the first yellow fever vaccination. This chain links TRBV7-2 with TRBJ2-1; either TRBD1 or TRBD2 may supply D (5 bases each). The CDR3 sequence: CASSLGTPDEQFF. The CDR3 nucleotides read TGTGCCAGCAGCCTGGGGACCCCTGATGAGCAGTTCTTC.